The 9 T cell receptor beta chains listed next were all sequenced from one sample in a study of vaccination and CD4 T cells after COVID-19. These receptors are not linked to any known antigen. Treatment indicated: roughly ten-day PBMC culture with coronavirus spike peptide pools or control peptides (ViraFEST assay). An Oncomine TCR Beta short-read assay was used to sequence the DNA from cultured CD4+ T cells. From the PCR reads, TCRdb called clonotypes with MiXCR, one entry per CDR3 protein. Among about 13,000 distinct CDR3 sequences listed, roughly 79% were seen once. Sample: CD4+ T cells from blood, cultured in vitro. These receptors all come from a human donor who had recovered from COVID-19.

The chain carries TRBV7-9 and TRBJ2-3, with TRBD1 as a possible D gene (5 bases). The CDR3 runs to 20 residues. Germline V lookup: CDR1 SEHNR, CDR2 FQNEAQ (reference sequence). V was cut by 2 bases and J by 2 bases, with 26 bases left in between. The CDR3 reads CASSLSIVMGRASSTDTQYF. CDR3 nucleotides: TGTGCCAGCAGCTTAAGCATCGTGATGGGCAGGGCCTCGTCCACAGATACGCAGTATTTT.

V gene TRBV4-1 combines with J gene TRBJ1-5, with a tentative D call TRBD1 (5 bases). V lost 6 bases to trimming and J lost 7 bases, with 13 bases between them. The germline gives CDR1 MGHRA, CDR2 YSYEKL. The CDR3 has 13 amino acids. The CDR3 bases are TGCGCCAGCAGTCTTCAGGGTGTCCAGCCCCAGCATTTT. Protein sequence: CASSLQGVQPQHF.

In this sample, this clonotype turned up a few times. The CDR3 loop is CATSDSRWAGELFF. The CDR3 bases are TGTGCCACCAGTGATTCCCGATGGGCCGGGGAGCTGTTTTTT. This chain joins TRBV24-1 and TRBJ2-2; the D is unclear. In germline, CDR1 is KGHDR, CDR2 SFDVKD. Trimming pared 2 bases from V and 6 bases from J, leaving 9 bases between. This CDR3 has 14 amino acids.

The chain joins TRBV6-1 to TRBJ2-1; 9 nucleotides align to TRBD2. The V gene's germline CDR1 is MNHNS and CDR2 SASEGT. The CDR3 spans 15 residues. Germline trimming cut 1 base from V and 7 bases from J; bases unmatched to any gene: 5. The CDR3 sequence is CASSEGIAGVNEQFF. CDR3 DNA: TGTGCCAGCAGTGAAGGGATAGCGGGAGTAAATGAGCAGTTCTTC.

The CDR3 bases are TGCAGTGCTAGAGACCAGAAGCATTCTAGCACAGATACGCAGTATTTT. Amino acids: CSARDQKHSSTDTQYF. The chain joins TRBV20-1 to TRBJ2-3; D gene unclear. The CDR3 is made up of 16 amino acids. Germline loops: CDR1 DFQATT, CDR2 SNEGSKA (reference sequence). V lost 0 bases to trimming and J lost 0 bases, with 13 bases between them.

This clonotype was counted only a few times. V gene TRBV6-2 or TRBV6-3 combines with J gene TRBJ1-1, with D perhaps TRBD1 (6 bases). Germline CDR1 is MNHEY and CDR2 is SVGEGT. CDR3 size: 16 residues. Trimming left V 2 bases short and J 0 bases short, with 13 bases between. Here the CDR3 DNA reads TGTGCCAGCAGTTACGCAGGGGCGAGGGTGAACACTGAAGCTTTCTTT. Translation gives CASSYAGARVNTEAFF.

The chain recombines TRBV9 with TRBJ1-1; no firm D call. The CDR3 runs to 14 residues. V gave up 1 base and J gave up 7 bases, with 14 bases separating them. Germline values: CDR1 SGDLS, CDR2 YYNGEE. In nucleotides, the CDR3 is TGTGCCAGCAGCGTAACCCCCCTGGCGAGTGAAGCTTTCTTT. It yields the protein CASSVTPLASEAFF.

The chain combines TRBV19 with TRBJ2-2, with 14 bases identical to TRBD2. CDR3 length: 20 residues. CDR1 and CDR2 (germline): LNHDA, SQIVND (reference sequence). The V gene end was trimmed by 6 bases and the J gene end by 0 bases; junction bases not matched to a gene: 12. Written as DNA, the CDR3 is TGTGCCAGTAGACCGAGGGGAGGACTAGCGGGAGGCACGAACACCGGGGAGCTGTTTTTT. Translating gives CASRPRGGLAGGTNTGELFF.

The chain joins TRBV24-1 to TRBJ2-6, with a tentative D call TRBD1 (7 bases). This CDR3 spans 18 amino acids. Germline CDR1 KGHDR, CDR2 SFDVKD. The germline V and J ends were trimmed by 5 bases and 0 bases, with 16 bases remaining between them. DNA for the CDR3: TGTGCCACCAGTGCGGGCAGGGGGGCTCTCTCTGGGGCCAACGTCCTGACTTTC. This translates into CATSAGRGALSGANVLTF.